This entry concerns a single TCR beta chain. A junction boundary mismatches the germline segment, possibly from a read error. The data derive from a study of blood T cell repertoires in COVID-19. Turning to the study itself: The samples span acute and convalescent COVID-19 from the United States, Italy and Spain. T cells, B-cell-depleted T cells, or PBMCs provided the cDNA or gDNA that served as material.

The authors' processing: Amplification from reference gene primers served as the basis for estimated nucleated cell counts. Measured with immunoSEQ multiplex PCR; TCRdb has only the in-frame clones, and not every one. V and J calls plus clone size are reproduced from that table; the DNA served to infer D and trimming. The profile shows some 45,000 clones, about 76% of them singletons. The CDR3 sequence is 14 residues long. Germline V gives CDR1 SGHTA, CDR2 FQGTGA. The V call is TRBV7-3, the J call TRBJ2-1, with 12 nucleotides matching TRBD2. The sequence was obtained from a man in his 70s with active or convalescent COVID-19. Specimen: peripheral blood. The CDR3 DNA follows: TGTGCCGGCAGCTTCTCCGGGACTAGCGGGGAGCAGTTCTTC. Residues: CAGSFSGTSGEQFF.